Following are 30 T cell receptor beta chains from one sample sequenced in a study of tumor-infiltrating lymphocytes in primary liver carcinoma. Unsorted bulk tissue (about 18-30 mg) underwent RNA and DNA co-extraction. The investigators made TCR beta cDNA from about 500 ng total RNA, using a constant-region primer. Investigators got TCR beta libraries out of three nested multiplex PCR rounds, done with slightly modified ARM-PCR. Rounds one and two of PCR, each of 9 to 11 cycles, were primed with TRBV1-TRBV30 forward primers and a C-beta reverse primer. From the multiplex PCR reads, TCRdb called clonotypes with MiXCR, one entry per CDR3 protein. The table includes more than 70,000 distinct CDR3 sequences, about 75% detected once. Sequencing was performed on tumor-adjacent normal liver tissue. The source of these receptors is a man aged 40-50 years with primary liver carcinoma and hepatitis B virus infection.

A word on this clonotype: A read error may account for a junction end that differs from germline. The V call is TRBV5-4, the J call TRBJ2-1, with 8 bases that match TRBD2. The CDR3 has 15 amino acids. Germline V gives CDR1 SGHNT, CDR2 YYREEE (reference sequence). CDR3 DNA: TGTGCCAACAGCTTAGGCCTAGCGGGCTACAACGAGCAGTTCTTC. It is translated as CANSLGLAGYNEQFF.

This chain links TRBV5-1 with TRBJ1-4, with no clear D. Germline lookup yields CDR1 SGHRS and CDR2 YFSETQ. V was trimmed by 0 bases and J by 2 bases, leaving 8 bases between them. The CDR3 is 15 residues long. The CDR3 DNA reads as TGCGCCAGCAGCTTGGGGGCAGATACTAATGAAAAACTGTTTTTT. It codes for CASSLGADTNEKLFF.

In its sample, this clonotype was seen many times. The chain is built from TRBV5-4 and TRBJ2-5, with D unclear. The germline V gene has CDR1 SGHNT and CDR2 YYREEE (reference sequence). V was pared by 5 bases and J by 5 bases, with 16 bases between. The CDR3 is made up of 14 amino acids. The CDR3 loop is CASSLASLGETQYF. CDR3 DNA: TGTGCCAGCAGTCTCGCGTCCCTGGGTGAGACCCAGTACTTC.

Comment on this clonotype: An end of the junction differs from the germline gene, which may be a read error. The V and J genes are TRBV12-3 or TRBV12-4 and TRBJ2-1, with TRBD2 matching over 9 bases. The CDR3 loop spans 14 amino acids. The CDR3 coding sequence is TGTGCCAGCAAGGGGCTAGCGGGGTACAATGAGAAGTTCTTC. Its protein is CASKGLAGYNEKFF.

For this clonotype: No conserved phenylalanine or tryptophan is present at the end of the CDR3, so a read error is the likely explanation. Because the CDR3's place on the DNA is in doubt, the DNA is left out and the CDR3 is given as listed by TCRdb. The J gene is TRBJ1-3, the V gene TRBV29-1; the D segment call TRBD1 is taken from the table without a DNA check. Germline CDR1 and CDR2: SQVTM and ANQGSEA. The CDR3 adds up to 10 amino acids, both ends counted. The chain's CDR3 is CSVEAGVKYS.

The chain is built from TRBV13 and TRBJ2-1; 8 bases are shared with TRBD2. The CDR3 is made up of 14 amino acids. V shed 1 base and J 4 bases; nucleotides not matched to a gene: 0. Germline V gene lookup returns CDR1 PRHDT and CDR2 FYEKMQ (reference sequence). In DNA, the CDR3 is TGTGCCAGCAGCTTAGCGGGAGGGTACAATGAGCAGTTCTTC. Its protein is CASSLAGGYNEQFF.

Written as DNA, the CDR3 is TGTACCAACAGCTTATATGGCCGATGGGACAGGGAAACCTACGAGCAGTACTTC. Translating it yields CTNSLYGRWDRETYEQYF. V usage is TRBV7-9 and J usage is TRBJ2-7; TRBD1 matches 9 bases. This CDR3 is 18 amino acids long. CDR1 SEHNR and CDR2 FQNEAQ come from the germline V gene (reference sequence).

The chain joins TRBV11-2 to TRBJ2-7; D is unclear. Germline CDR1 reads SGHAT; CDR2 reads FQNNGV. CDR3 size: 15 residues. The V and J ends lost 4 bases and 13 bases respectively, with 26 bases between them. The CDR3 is CASSWAIAQSYEQYF. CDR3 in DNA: TGTGCCAGCAGCTGGGCTATCGCCCAATCCTACGAACAATACTTC.

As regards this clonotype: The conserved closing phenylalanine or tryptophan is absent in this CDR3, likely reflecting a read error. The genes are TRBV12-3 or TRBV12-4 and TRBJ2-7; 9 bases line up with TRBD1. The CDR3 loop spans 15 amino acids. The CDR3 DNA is TGTACCAGCAGTTTTGGGACAGGGAAGATCTACGAGCAGTACCTC. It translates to CTSSFGTGKIYEQYL.

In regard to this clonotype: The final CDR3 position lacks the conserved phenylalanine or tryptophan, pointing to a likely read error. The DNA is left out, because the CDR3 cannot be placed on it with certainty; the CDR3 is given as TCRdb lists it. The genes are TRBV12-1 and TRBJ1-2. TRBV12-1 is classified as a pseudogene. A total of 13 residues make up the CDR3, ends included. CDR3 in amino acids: CASSSCGDYGYTL.

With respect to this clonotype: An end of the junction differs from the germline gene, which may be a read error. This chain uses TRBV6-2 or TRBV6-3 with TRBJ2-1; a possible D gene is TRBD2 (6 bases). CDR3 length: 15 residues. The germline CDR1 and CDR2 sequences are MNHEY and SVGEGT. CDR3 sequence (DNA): TGTGCCAGCAGCCTCGGGGGTTTCTCCTACGATGAACAGTTCTTC. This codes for CASSLGGFSYDEQFF.

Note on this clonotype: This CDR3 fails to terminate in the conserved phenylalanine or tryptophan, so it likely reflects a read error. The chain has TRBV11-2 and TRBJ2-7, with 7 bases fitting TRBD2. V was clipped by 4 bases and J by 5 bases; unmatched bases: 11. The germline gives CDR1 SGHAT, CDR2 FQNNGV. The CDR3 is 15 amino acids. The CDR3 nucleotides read TGTGCCAGCAGCTCAACTTTCACGGGAGGAAACGAGCAGTACTCC. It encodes CASSSTFTGGNEQYS.

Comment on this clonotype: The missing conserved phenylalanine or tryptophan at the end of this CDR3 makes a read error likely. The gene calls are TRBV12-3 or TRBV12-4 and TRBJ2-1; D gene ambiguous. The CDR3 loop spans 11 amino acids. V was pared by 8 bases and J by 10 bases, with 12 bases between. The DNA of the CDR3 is TGTGCCAGCTGTTACTTACGGGAGCAGTTCTCT. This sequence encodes CASCYLREQFS.

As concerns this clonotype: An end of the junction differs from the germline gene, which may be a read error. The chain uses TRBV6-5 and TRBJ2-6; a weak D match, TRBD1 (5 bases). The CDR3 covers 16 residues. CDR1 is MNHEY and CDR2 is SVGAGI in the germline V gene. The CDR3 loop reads CASSRSTSSGANVLTF. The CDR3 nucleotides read TGTGCCAGCAGCAGGAGCACCAGTTCTGGGGCCAATGTCCTGACTTTC.

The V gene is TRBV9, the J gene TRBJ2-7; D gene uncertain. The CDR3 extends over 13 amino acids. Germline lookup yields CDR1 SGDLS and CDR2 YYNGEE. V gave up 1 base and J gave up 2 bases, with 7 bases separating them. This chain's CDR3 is CASSVSPTYEQYF. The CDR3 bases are TGTGCCAGCAGCGTATCCCCAACCTACGAGCAGTACTTC. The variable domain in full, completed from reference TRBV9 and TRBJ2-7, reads DSGVTQTPKHLITATGQRVTLRCSPRSGDLSVYWYQQSLDQGLQFLIQYYNGEERAKGNILERFSAQQFPDLHSELNLSSLELGDSALYFCASSVSPTYEQYFGPGTRLTVT.

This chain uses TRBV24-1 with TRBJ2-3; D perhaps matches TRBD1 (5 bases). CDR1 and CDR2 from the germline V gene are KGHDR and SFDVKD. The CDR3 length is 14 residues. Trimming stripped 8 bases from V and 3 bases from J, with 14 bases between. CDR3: CATNVSDRTDTQYF. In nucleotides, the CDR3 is TGTGCCACCAATGTGAGCGACAGAACAGATACGCAGTATTTT.

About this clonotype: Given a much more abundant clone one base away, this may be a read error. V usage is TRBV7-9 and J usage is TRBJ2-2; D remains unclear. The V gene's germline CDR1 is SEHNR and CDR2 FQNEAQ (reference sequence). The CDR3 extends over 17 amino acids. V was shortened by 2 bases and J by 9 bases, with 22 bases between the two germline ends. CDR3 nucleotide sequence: TGTGCCAGCAGCTTATTCAATATGGAAGGCCCAGAAAGGGAGCTGTTTTTT. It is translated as CASSLFNMEGPERELFF.

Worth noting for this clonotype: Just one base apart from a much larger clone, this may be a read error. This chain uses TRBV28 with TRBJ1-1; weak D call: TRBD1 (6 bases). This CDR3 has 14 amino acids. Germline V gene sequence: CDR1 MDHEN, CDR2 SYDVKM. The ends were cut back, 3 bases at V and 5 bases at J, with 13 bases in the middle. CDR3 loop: CASSFGGQGTEAFF. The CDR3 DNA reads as TGTGCCAGCAGTTTTGGGGGGCAAGGAACTGAAGCTTTCTTT.

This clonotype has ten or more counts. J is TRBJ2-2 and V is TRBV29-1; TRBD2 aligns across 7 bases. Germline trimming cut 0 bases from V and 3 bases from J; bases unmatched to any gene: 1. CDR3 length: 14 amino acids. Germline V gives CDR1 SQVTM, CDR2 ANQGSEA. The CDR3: CSVEDAGDTGELFF. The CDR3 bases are TGCAGCGTTGAAGATGCGGGAGACACCGGGGAGCTGTTTTTT.

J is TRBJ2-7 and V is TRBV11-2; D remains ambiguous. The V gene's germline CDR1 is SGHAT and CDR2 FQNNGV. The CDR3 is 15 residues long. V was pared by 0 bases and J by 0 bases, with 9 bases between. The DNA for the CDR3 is TGTGCCAGCAGCTTAGAGGGTGGCGGCTCCTACGAGCAGTACTTC. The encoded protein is CASSLEGGGSYEQYF. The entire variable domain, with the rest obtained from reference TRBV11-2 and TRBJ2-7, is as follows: EAGVAQSPRYKIIEKRQSVAFWCNPISGHATLYWYQQILGQGPKLLIQFQNNGVVDDSQLPKDRFSAERLKGVDSTLKIQPAKLEDSAVYLCASSLEGGGSYEQYFGPGTRLTVT.

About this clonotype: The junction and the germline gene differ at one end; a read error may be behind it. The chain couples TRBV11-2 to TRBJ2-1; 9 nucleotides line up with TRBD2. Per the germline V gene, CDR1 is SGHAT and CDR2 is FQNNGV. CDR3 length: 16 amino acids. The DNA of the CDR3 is TGTGCCGGCAGATTAGTTCGCGCGGGAGGGAGGGATGAGCACTTCTTC. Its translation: CAGRLVRAGGRDEHFF.

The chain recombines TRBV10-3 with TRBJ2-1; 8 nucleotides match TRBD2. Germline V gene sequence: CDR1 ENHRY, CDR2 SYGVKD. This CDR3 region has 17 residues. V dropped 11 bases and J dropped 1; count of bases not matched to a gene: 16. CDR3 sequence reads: CAVASGPVFSSYNEQFF. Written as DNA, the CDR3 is TGTGCCGTAGCTAGCGGGCCTGTTTTTAGTTCCTACAATGAGCAGTTCTTC.

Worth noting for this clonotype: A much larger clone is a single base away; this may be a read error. Written as DNA, the CDR3 is TGTGCCAGCAGCATCGTAGCGGGGTCGGGGAATGAGCAGTTCTTC. Translation gives CASSIVAGSGNEQFF. The chain couples TRBV7-9 to TRBJ2-1, with TRBD2 matching 8 bases. The CDR3 is made up of 15 amino acids. Germline V CDR1 and CDR2: SEHNR, FQNEAQ (reference sequence). The V and J ends lost 5 bases and 7 bases, in that order; junction bases with no gene match: 10. The full variable domain, in which reference TRBV7-9 and TRBJ2-1 provide the parts outside the CDR3, is DTGVSQNPRHKITKRGQNVTFRCDPISEHNRLYWYRQTLGQGPEFLTYFQNEAQLEKSRLLSDRFSAERPKGSFSTLEIQRTEQGDSAMYLCASSIVAGSGNEQFFGPGTRLTVL.

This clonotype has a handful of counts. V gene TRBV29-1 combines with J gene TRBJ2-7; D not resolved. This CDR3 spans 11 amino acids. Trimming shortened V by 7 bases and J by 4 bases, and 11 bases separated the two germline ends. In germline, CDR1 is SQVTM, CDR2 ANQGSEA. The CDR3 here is CSARLDYEQYF. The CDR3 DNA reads TGCAGCGCTAGACTTGATTACGAGCAGTACTTC.

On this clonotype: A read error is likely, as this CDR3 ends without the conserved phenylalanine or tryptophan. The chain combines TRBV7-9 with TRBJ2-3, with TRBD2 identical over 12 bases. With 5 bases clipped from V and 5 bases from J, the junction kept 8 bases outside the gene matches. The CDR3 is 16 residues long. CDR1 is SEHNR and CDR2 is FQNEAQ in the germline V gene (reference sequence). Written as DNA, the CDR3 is TGTGCCAGCAGCCTTGGACTAGCGGGGATAGTAGATACGCAGTATCTT. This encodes CASSLGLAGIVDTQYL.

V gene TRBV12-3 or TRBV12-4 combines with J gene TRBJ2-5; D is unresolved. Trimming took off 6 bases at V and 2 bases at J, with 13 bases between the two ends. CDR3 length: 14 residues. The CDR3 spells CASRIPMYQETQYF. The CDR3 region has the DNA TGTGCCAGCAGAATCCCAATGTATCAAGAGACCCAGTACTTC.

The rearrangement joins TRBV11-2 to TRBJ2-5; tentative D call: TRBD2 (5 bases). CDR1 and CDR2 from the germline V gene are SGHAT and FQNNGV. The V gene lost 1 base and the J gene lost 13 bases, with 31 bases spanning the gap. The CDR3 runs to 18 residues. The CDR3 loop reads CASSLARLALGKKEIRYF. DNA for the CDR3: TGTGCCAGCAGCTTAGCGAGGCTAGCACTGGGAAAAAAAGAGATCCGGTACTTC.

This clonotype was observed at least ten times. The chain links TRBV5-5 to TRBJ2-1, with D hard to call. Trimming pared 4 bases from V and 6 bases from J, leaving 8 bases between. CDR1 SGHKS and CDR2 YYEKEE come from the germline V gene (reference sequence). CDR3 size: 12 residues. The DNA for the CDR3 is TGTGCCAGCAGCCTACTCGGCAATGAGCAGTTCTTC. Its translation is CASSLLGNEQFF.

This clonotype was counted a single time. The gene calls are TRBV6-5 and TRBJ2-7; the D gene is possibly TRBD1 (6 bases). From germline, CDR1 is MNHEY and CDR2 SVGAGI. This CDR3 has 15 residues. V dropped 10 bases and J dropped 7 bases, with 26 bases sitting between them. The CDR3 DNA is TGTGCCAACATACCAAATGGACAGCGTGCTTCGGAGCAGTACTTC. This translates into CANIPNGQRASEQYF.

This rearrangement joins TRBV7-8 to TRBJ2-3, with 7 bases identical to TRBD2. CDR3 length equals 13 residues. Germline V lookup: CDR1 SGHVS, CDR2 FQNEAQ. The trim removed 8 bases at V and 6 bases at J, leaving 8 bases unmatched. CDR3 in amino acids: CASRGVDGDTQYF. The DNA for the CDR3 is TGTGCCAGCCGGGGGGTGGACGGGGATACGCAGTATTTT.